The rows below give T cell receptor beta chains drawn from one sample of a study of technical replicates of blood from a few donors. The repertoire was sequenced with immunoSEQ multiplex PCR; TCRdb's copy has only in-frame clones and lacks some. The sample consists of about 53,000 clones, around 84% of them appearing once. Specimen: PBMCs. Receptors were obtained from a human donor in good health. Some clones in this sample may be carry-over from other donors' samples. CDR3s leave out the opening cysteine and the closing phenylalanine or tryptophan.

TRBJ1-4,TRBV2,ASRRTGTRRLF
TRBJ2-3,TRBV5-4,ASSLGRRGPDTQY
TRBJ2-2,TRBV15,ATSNGQAVTGELF
TRBJ1-1,TRBV11-2,ASSLGAGQMNTEAF
TRBJ2-3,TRBV5-6,ASSPDSQDTQY
TRBJ2-1,TRBV10-3,AIRRGALDNEQF
TRBJ1-2,TRBV6-1,ASSAEGGRAHGYT
TRBJ2-1,TRBV29-1,SVRDRVGKF
TRBJ2-7,TRBV6-1,ASFGGQGFYEQY
TRBJ1-6,TRBV2,ASRLLNSPLH
TRBJ2-1,TRBV27,ASSSGLAGYNEQF
TRBJ1-2,TRBV18,ASSPSDRANYGYT
TRBJ1-2,TRBV6-1,ASKGGEVGLGYT
TRBJ1-4,TRBV7-2,ASSQGRTNEKLF
TRBJ2-3,TRBV5-4,ASSRGLAGSTDTQY
TRBJ1-2,TRBV7-9,ASSRGGYGYT
TRBJ2-1,TRBV2,ASSAQGIQYNEQF
TRBJ1-1,TRBV30,AWSYPYEGAEAF
TRBJ1-2,TRBV30,AWSVPRGLYGYT
TRBJ2-7,TRBV4-1,ASSHPGGVLYEQY
TRBJ1-1,TRBV4-1,ASSQSSGGLAEAF
TRBJ2-1,TRBV4-1,ASSPVAGNRF
TRBJ2-2,TRBV5-4,ASSRGGIITGELF
TRBJ2-3,TRBV15,ATSRVGRAGEDTQY
TRBJ2-2,TRBV19,ASSNLMGELF
TRBJ2-7,TRBV4-3,ASSQGGLAGTSYEQY
TRBJ2-5,TRBV11-1,ASSTGGLAGGYQETQY
TRBJ2-7,TRBV7-2,ASSSEVGGEQY
TRBJ2-1,TRBV6-5,ASSPGVEYNEQF
TRBJ2-5,TRBV14,ASSHQRGSGGHYQETQY
TRBJ2-7,TRBV7-6,ASSLAGSSYEQY
TRBJ1-4,TRBV25-1,ASSEGHTTNEKLF
TRBJ2-1,TRBV19,ASSLTPGTSVYNEQF
TRBJ2-5,TRBV10-3,ASRVGTGDETQY
TRBJ1-2,TRBV7-2,ASSRGQSYGYT
TRBJ2-3,TRBV4-3,ASSRDLRTSTDTQY
TRBJ1-1,TRBV7-9,ASSRGGTGNTEAF
TRBJ2-7,TRBV7-2,ASSLELAARVPYEQY
TRBJ1-2,TRBV7-6,ASSSGQGVNYGYT
TRBJ1-3,TRBV18,ASSPPAGTNTIY
TRBJ2-1,TRBV6-1,ASSENRGSNEQF
TRBJ1-2,TRBV7-3,ASSLTGTGYGYT